What follows are 27 T cell receptor beta chains derived from one specimen sequenced in a study of monozygotic twins with inflammatory bowel disease. TCRdb reprocessed the 5' RACE reads; each CDR3 protein has one entry and no DNA is given. Listed are 210,000 or so distinct CDR3 sequences; roughly 7.1% falls within the top ten. The material sequenced was blood. The receptors derive from a human donor with ulcerative colitis or Crohn's disease, or a healthy co-twin of an affected twin (not recorded which).

The V and J genes are TRBV6-1 and TRBJ2-7; the TCRdb D gene call, TRBD1, has no DNA to confirm it. There are 14 residues in the CDR3. Germline V lookup: CDR1 MNHNS, CDR2 SASEGT. The CDR3 sequence: CASSLWGQGGEQYF.

The chain employs TRBV9 and TRBJ1-1. CDR1 SGDLS and CDR2 YYNGEE come from the germline V gene. CDR3 length equals 14 residues. The CDR3 reads CASSVVVENTEAFF.

This chain joins TRBV27 and TRBJ2-5; the D gene TCRdb calls, TRBD1, cannot be checked with no DNA. This CDR3 has 14 amino acids. CDR1 and CDR2 from the germline V gene are MNHEY and SMNVEV (reference sequence). This CDR3 reads CASSFGQGKETQYF.

The CDR3 reads CSARSSGNTIYF. The chain combines TRBV20-1 with TRBJ1-3. From germline, CDR1 is DFQATT and CDR2 SNEGSKA (reference sequence). This CDR3 region has 12 residues.

The chain uses TRBV2 and TRBJ1-1; TCRdb returns TRBD1, unconfirmable since there is no DNA. CDR1 is SNHLY and CDR2 is FYNNEI in the germline V gene. There are 13 residues in the CDR3. CDR3: CASSGQRVTEAFF.

This chain uses TRBV7-6 with TRBJ2-2; the D call of TRBD2 rests on TCRdb alone, since no DNA is present to check it. Per the germline V gene, CDR1 is SGHVS and CDR2 is FNYEAQ. This CDR3 has 16 amino acids. This CDR3 reads CASSLSVAGETGELFF.

The chain combines TRBV5-1 with TRBJ1-1; the D call from TCRdb, TRBD1, cannot be confirmed without DNA. Germline V lookup: CDR1 SGHRS, CDR2 YFSETQ. CDR3 size: 14 residues. CDR3 protein: CASRRGGANTEAFF. The full variable domain, in which reference TRBV5-1 and TRBJ1-1 provide the parts outside the CDR3, is KAGVTQTPRYLIKTRGQQVTLSCSPISGHRSVSWYQQTPGQGLQFLFEYFSETQRNKGNFPGRFSGRQFSNSRSEMNVSTLELGDSALYLCASRRGGANTEAFFGQGTRLTVV.

The chain combines TRBV7-2 with TRBJ2-1; TCRdb lists TRBD1, though no DNA is available to test this call. The germline gives CDR1 SGHTA, CDR2 FQGNSA. This CDR3 is 15 amino acids long. This CDR3 is CASSFDRLSYNEQFF.

This chain uses TRBV21-1 with TRBJ2-6; TCRdb picks TRBD2, but there is no DNA to check that call. TRBV21-1 is marked as a pseudogene. The CDR3 totals 19 residues. The CDR3 loop is CASSRTPGLRYSGANVLTF.

The genes are TRBV12-3 or TRBV12-4 and TRBJ1-1; TCRdb's D gene call, TRBD1, goes unchecked for lack of DNA. CDR3 length: 14 amino acids. CDR3 sequence reads: CASSLDSYLTEAFF.

The chain employs TRBV12-3 or TRBV12-4 and TRBJ1-2; TCRdb gives TRBD1 as the D gene, but with no DNA this cannot be confirmed. The CDR3 runs 16 residues. This CDR3 is CASSPRPGTGNYGYTF.

The chain carries TRBV5-1 and TRBJ2-4; TCRdb lists TRBD1, though no DNA is available to test this call. Germline assignment: CDR1 SGHRS and CDR2 YFSETQ. The CDR3 has 14 residues. CDR3 amino acids: CASSLDVGPGIQYF. The full variable domain, rest sourced from reference TRBV5-1 and TRBJ2-4, is KAGVTQTPRYLIKTRGQQVTLSCSPISGHRSVSWYQQTPGQGLQFLFEYFSETQRNKGNFPGRFSGRQFSNSRSEMNVSTLELGDSALYLCASSLDVGPGIQYFGAGTRLSVL.

The chain has TRBV12-3 or TRBV12-4 and TRBJ1-6; TCRdb's D call, TRBD1, is unchecked because there is no DNA. CDR3 size: 15 residues. CDR3 protein: CASSPLTGANSPLHF.

The chain combines TRBV3-1 with TRBJ2-2; TCRdb gives TRBD1 as the D gene, but with no DNA this cannot be confirmed. The CDR3 extends over 14 amino acids. Per the germline V gene, CDR1 is LGHDT and CDR2 is YNNKEL (reference sequence). The CDR3 sequence is CASTINGGSGELFF. Full variable domain (missing parts from reference TRBV3-1 and TRBJ2-2): DTAVSQTPKYLVTQMGNDKSIKCEQNLGHDTMYWYKQDSKKFLKIMFSYNNKELIINETVPNRFSPKSPDKAHLNLHINSLELGDSAVYFCASTINGGSGELFFGEGSRLTVL.

V and J are TRBV4-1 and TRBJ2-3; TCRdb's assignment of TRBD2 cannot be checked, as there is no DNA. CDR1 MGHRA and CDR2 YSYEKL come from the germline V gene. There are 14 residues in the CDR3. CDR3 sequence reads: CASSHLGVADTQYF.

The chain carries TRBV5-1 and TRBJ2-1; the D call of TRBD2 rests on TCRdb alone, since no DNA is present to check it. Germline CDR1 is SGHRS and CDR2 is YFSETQ. The CDR3 runs to 14 residues. CDR3 region: CASSLGAGLNEQFF.

The chain recombines TRBV7-3 with TRBJ1-1; TCRdb's D gene call, TRBD1, goes unchecked for lack of DNA. CDR3 length: 14 amino acids. Per germline, CDR1 SGHTA and CDR2 FQGTGA. The CDR3 is CASNPTPQGTEAFF. Full variable domain (missing parts from reference TRBV7-3 and TRBJ1-1): GAGVSQTPSNKVTEKGKYVELRCDPISGHTALYWYRQSLGQGPEFLIYFQGTGAADDSGLPNDRFFAVRPEGSVSTLKIQRTERGDSAVYLCASNPTPQGTEAFFGQGTRLTVV.

The CDR3 loop is CASSDRTNPPQYF. V usage is TRBV18 and J usage is TRBJ2-3; TCRdb's assignment of TRBD2 cannot be checked, as there is no DNA. CDR1 KGHSH and CDR2 LQKENI come from the germline V gene. The CDR3 runs to 13 residues.

The V gene is TRBV5-1, the J gene TRBJ2-7; TCRdb's D call of TRBD2 is untestable without DNA. Germline CDR1 is SGHRS and CDR2 is YFSETQ. This CDR3 region has 16 residues. CDR3 sequence: CASMRQGLAGGDEQYF.

The rearrangement links TRBV3-1 to TRBJ2-7; TCRdb proposes TRBD1, but this gene call is untestable without DNA. The CDR3 runs 12 residues. CDR1 is LGHDT, CDR2 YNNKEL, per germline (reference sequence). CDR3 protein: CASSPDRAEQYF.

The chain is built from TRBV6-5 and TRBJ2-7. The CDR3 is made up of 13 amino acids. Germline lookup yields CDR1 MNHEY and CDR2 SVGAGI. The CDR3 here is CASSYRSFYEQYF.

The rearrangement joins TRBV20-1 to TRBJ2-5; the D gene TCRdb calls, TRBD1, cannot be checked with no DNA. CDR1 and CDR2 (germline): DFQATT, SNEGSKA (reference sequence). There are 17 residues in the CDR3. CDR3: CSAPPSGGGNYEETQYF.

This CDR3 is CASSLVQGLPNNEQFF. The chain has TRBV7-2 and TRBJ2-1; with no DNA, the TCRdb D assignment of TRBD2 cannot be verified. Germline CDR1 reads SGHTA; CDR2 reads FQGNSA. There are 16 residues in the CDR3. Full variable domain (outside the CDR3, taken from reference TRBV7-2 and TRBJ2-1): GAGVSQSPSNKVTEKGKDVELRCDPISGHTALYWYRQSLGQGLEFLIYFQGNSAPDKSGLPSDRFSAERTGGSVSTLTIQRTQQEDSAVYLCASSLVQGLPNNEQFFGPGTRLTVL.

The CDR3 loop reads CASSLPYHRDVYEQYF. The chain is built from TRBV28 and TRBJ2-7; the D call from TCRdb, TRBD1, cannot be confirmed without DNA. The germline CDR1 and CDR2 sequences are MDHEN and SYDVKM. The CDR3 length is 16 residues.

The rearrangement links TRBV6-4 to TRBJ2-2. Germline lookup yields CDR1 MRHNA and CDR2 SNTAGT. This CDR3 has 14 amino acids. The CDR3 region is CASSLLANTGELFF.

The chain has TRBV5-1 and TRBJ1-2. Per germline, CDR1 SGHRS and CDR2 YFSETQ. The CDR3 has 14 residues. The CDR3 protein is CASSLKTSFYGYTF.

The chain combines TRBV20-1 with TRBJ2-7. The CDR3 extends over 14 amino acids. From germline, CDR1 is DFQATT and CDR2 SNEGSKA (reference sequence). CDR3: CSAVTAGAPYEQYF.